The 22 T cell receptor beta chains given below trace back to one sample, sequenced in a study of cytomegalovirus exposure and HLA in healthy donors. The PCR was carried out with 60 Vbeta primers and 13 Jbeta primers. This table comes from immunoSEQ multiplex PCR, and its TCRdb copy is limited to in-frame clones, with some not included. The sample comprises approximately 200,000 clones, around 77% of which are singletons, and 1.5% to 2% rests with the top ten. The sequenced sample was PBMCs. Receptors originate from a woman between 18 and 30 years old in good health and CMV-seronegative.

This chain connects TRBV5-6 to TRBJ1-4; 10 bases align to TRBD1. The V gene's germline CDR1 is SGHDT and CDR2 YYEEEE. This CDR3 is 14 amino acids long. V shed 3 bases and J 7 bases; nucleotides not matched to a gene: 3. The CDR3 DNA reads as TGTGCCAGCAGCTCGGGACAGGGGATTGAAAAACTGTTTTTT. Translating it yields CASSSGQGIEKLFF. Variable domain in full (rest from reference TRBV5-6 and TRBJ1-4): DAGVTQSPTHLIKTRGQQVTLRCSPKSGHDTVSWYQQALGQGPQFIFQYYEEEERQRGNFPDRFSGHQFPNYSSELNVNALLLGDSALYLCASSSGQGIEKLFFGSGTQLSVL.

The chain links TRBV5-1 to TRBJ1-1, with D possibly being TRBD1 (6 bases). V lost 4 bases and J lost 4, with 14 bases in between. CDR3 length: 14 residues. Germline lookup yields CDR1 SGHRS and CDR2 YFSETQ. CDR3 region: CASSPRGLPTEAFF. In DNA form, the CDR3 reads TGCGCCAGCAGCCCCAGGGGACTACCCACTGAAGCTTTCTTT.

The V call is TRBV19, the J call TRBJ1-5; D remains ambiguous. Between the trimmed V and J ends, which lost 6 bases and 6 bases, there was a span of 12 bases. The CDR3 consists of 13 residues. Germline V lookup: CDR1 LNHDA, CDR2 SQIVND (reference sequence). For the CDR3, the DNA is TGTGCCAGTAGCCTAGATTTGGGTCAGCCCCAGCATTTT. It translates to CASSLDLGQPQHF.

This clone has only one observation. This sequence joins TRBV9 and TRBJ2-2, with D possibly matching TRBD1 (6 bases). The CDR3 has 14 amino acids. Trimming shortened V by 3 bases and J by 4 bases, and 10 bases separated the two germline ends. Germline-derived CDR1 and CDR2 are SGDLS and YYNGEE. DNA for the CDR3: TGTGCCAGCAGCGAGGGGGTAGCCACCGGGGAGCTGTTTTTT. Amino acids: CASSEGVATGELFF.

This clone was seen once. The chain recombines TRBV5-1 with TRBJ1-6, with a tentative D call TRBD1 (6 bases). V was trimmed by 4 bases and J by 9 bases, leaving 14 bases between them. The CDR3 extends over 14 amino acids. Germline CDR1 is SGHRS and CDR2 is YFSETQ. The CDR3 loop reads CASSIQGLGSPLHF. Written as DNA, the CDR3 is TGCGCCAGCAGCATACAGGGATTGGGTTCACCCCTCCACTTT. Complete variable domain (other parts from reference TRBV5-1 and TRBJ1-6): KAGVTQTPRYLIKTRGQQVTLSCSPISGHRSVSWYQQTPGQGLQFLFEYFSETQRNKGNFPGRFSGRQFSNSRSEMNVSTLELGDSALYLCASSIQGLGSPLHFGNGTRLTVT.

The rearrangement links TRBV30 to TRBJ2-3; 7 nucleotides line up with TRBD2. The CDR3 has 14 residues. Trimming removed 3 bases from V and 2 bases from J; junction bases left unmatched: 5. Germline CDR1 reads GTSNPN; CDR2 reads SVGIG (reference sequence). CDR3 loop: CAWSDREVTDTQYF. The CDR3 DNA sequence: TGTGCCTGGAGCGATCGGGAGGTCACAGATACGCAGTATTTT. The variable domain in full, completed from reference TRBV30 and TRBJ2-3, reads SQTIHQWPATLVQPVGSPLSLECTVEGTSNPNLYWYRQAAGRGLQLLFYSVGIGQISSEVPQNLSASRPQDRQFILSSKKLLLSDSGFYLCAWSDREVTDTQYFGPGTRLTVL.

The chain uses TRBV6-5 and TRBJ2-5, with 8 bases lining up with TRBD2. The end of the DNA aligns better with TRBJ2-7, so the J call may be wrong. The CDR3 has 15 residues. The germline V gene encodes CDR1 MNHEY and CDR2 SVGAGI. CDR3 sequence reads: CASSALAVSSYEQYF. In nucleotides, the CDR3 is TGTGCCAGCAGTGCACTAGCGGTGTCCTCCTACGAGCAGTACTTC.

The chain is built from TRBV10-3 and TRBJ1-6; D may be TRBD1 (6 bases). The CDR3 runs 13 residues. CDR1 is ENHRY, CDR2 SYGVKD, per germline. V was shortened by 10 bases and J by 7 bases, with 14 bases between the two germline ends. CDR3 sequence (DNA): TGTGCCACCAGGGGAGGGGACAATTCACCCCTCCACTTT. Translating gives CATRGGDNSPLHF.

The J gene is TRBJ1-6, the V gene TRBV6-5; D gene uncertain. The CDR3 runs to 15 residues. Trimming shortened V by 6 bases and J by 3 bases, and 12 bases separated the two germline ends. Per the germline V gene, CDR1 is MNHEY and CDR2 is SVGAGI. In DNA, the CDR3 is TGTGCCAGCAGCCCGAGTGAGGACTATAATTCACCCCTCCACTTT. This translates into CASSPSEDYNSPLHF.

The J gene is TRBJ2-7, the V gene TRBV28, with D unclear. V gave up 5 bases and J gave up 6 bases, with 8 bases separating them. The germline V gene encodes CDR1 MDHEN and CDR2 SYDVKM. The CDR3 consists of 11 residues. The CDR3 DNA reads as TGTGCCAGCAGTCTATCCATCGAGCAGTACTTC. Protein: CASSLSIEQYF. The complete variable domain, with remaining parts taken from reference TRBV28 and TRBJ2-7, reads DVKVTQSSRYLVKRTGEKVFLECVQDMDHENMFWYRQDPGLGLRLIYFSYDVKMKEKGDIPEGYSVSREKKERFSLILESASTNQTSMYLCASSLSIEQYFGPGTRLTVT.

J is TRBJ2-7 and V is TRBV6-1; D remains ambiguous. The CDR3 sequence is 17 residues long. Germline V gene lookup returns CDR1 MNHNS and CDR2 SASEGT. Trimming took off 3 bases at V and 2 bases at J, with 20 bases between the two ends. The CDR3 DNA sequence: TGTGCCAGCAGTGATGATAAAATGGCGGAGTTCACCTACGAGCAGTACTTC. As protein: CASSDDKMAEFTYEQYF.

The chain couples TRBV10-3 to TRBJ2-5; no definite D call. The CDR3 runs to 13 residues. Germline V gene data show CDR1 as ENHRY and CDR2 as SYGVKD. Trimming left V 3 bases short and J 3 bases short, with 8 bases between. CDR3 coding DNA: TGTGCCATCAGTGACAGGTTCGAAGAGACCCAGTACTTC. It specifies CAISDRFEETQYF.

The chain recombines TRBV2 with TRBJ2-5, with a weak D call TRBD2 (6 bases). The V gene's germline CDR1 is SNHLY and CDR2 FYNNEI. The V end was cut by 2 bases, the J end by 1 base, with 17 bases between. The CDR3 runs 17 residues. CDR3 region: CASSELGLRDSQETQYF. The CDR3 nucleotides read TGTGCCAGCAGTGAATTGGGGCTCCGGGACTCCCAAGAGACCCAGTACTTC.

The J gene is TRBJ2-5, the V gene TRBV5-1; 8 nucleotides align to TRBD1. With the DNA end fitting TRBJ2-7 better, the J assignment may be wrong. The germline V gene has CDR1 SGHRS and CDR2 YFSETQ. There are 16 residues in the CDR3. The CDR3 DNA follows: TGCGCCAGCAGCGGAGGACAGGGTTTGAGCTCCTACGAGCAGTACTTC. Its translation is CASSGGQGLSSYEQYF.

V is TRBV6-6 and J is TRBJ2-7; tentative D call: TRBD2 (6 bases). The CDR3 has 14 residues. In germline, CDR1 is MNHNY, CDR2 SVGAGI (reference sequence). Deletions cut 2 bases from V and 2 bases from J, with 10 bases between. CDR3 residues: CASSYEGGAYEQYF. The CDR3 DNA reads as TGTGCCAGCAGTTACGAAGGAGGGGCCTACGAGCAGTACTTC.

The V call is TRBV5-1, the J call TRBJ1-5, with unresolved D. Looked up from germline, CDR1 is SGHRS and CDR2 is YFSETQ. V was shortened by 0 bases and J by 4 bases, with 8 bases between the two germline ends. This CDR3 comprises 14 residues. The CDR3 region is CASSLDGQNQPQHF. For the CDR3, the DNA is TGCGCCAGCAGCTTGGACGGTCAAAATCAGCCCCAGCATTTT.

The chain combines TRBV19 with TRBJ2-1; TRBD1 matches at 11 bases. This CDR3 is built from 16 residues. CDR1 LNHDA and CDR2 SQIVND come from the germline V gene (reference sequence). The CDR3 here is CAATESGTGGFHEQFF. CDR3 DNA: TGTGCAGCTACAGAATCGGGGACAGGGGGATTCCATGAGCAGTTCTTC. Together with reference TRBV19 and TRBJ2-1, the CDR3 gives the full variable domain: DGGITQSPKYLFRKEGQNVTLSCEQNLNHDAMYWYRQDPGQGLRLIYYSQIVNDFQKGDIAEGYSVSREKKESFPLTVTSAQKNPTAFYLCAATESGTGGFHEQFFGPGTRLTVL.

The chain employs TRBV15 and TRBJ1-4; 10 bases fit TRBD1. CDR3 length: 15 amino acids. The junction had 6 bases not matched to a gene; V was cut back by 3 bases and J by 8 bases. The germline V gene has CDR1 LNHNV and CDR2 YYDKDF (reference sequence). CDR3 residues: CATSRVGTGEEKLFF. DNA of the CDR3: TGTGCCACCAGCAGGGTCGGGACAGGGGAGGAAAAACTGTTTTTT.

This rearrangement joins TRBV6-1 to TRBJ2-1; weak D call: TRBD1 (6 bases). CDR1 is MNHNS, CDR2 SASEGT, per germline. This CDR3 contains 13 residues. V lost 3 bases to trimming and J lost 7 bases, with 10 bases between them. The CDR3 sequence: CASSEGTQNEQFF. The CDR3 nucleotides are TGTGCCAGCAGTGAGGGGACACAGAATGAGCAGTTCTTC.

This clone was seen a handful of times. The J gene is TRBJ2-1, the V gene TRBV2, with D perhaps TRBD2 (6 bases). Germline loops: CDR1 SNHLY, CDR2 FYNNEI. The CDR3 sequence is 13 residues long. Trimming cost V 7 bases and J 9 bases, with 16 bases left between them. For the CDR3, the DNA is TGTGCCAGCAATACTGGCGGGATAGGTGAGCAGTTCTTC. It is translated as CASNTGGIGEQFF.

This rearrangement joins TRBV6-1 to TRBJ1-5, with D perhaps TRBD1 (6 bases). This CDR3 has 15 amino acids. The V end was cut by 7 bases, the J end by 4 bases, with 17 bases between. Germline V CDR1 and CDR2: MNHNS, SASEGT. In DNA form, the CDR3 reads TGTGCCAGCAAGGCAGGGGCCTTTAATAATCAGCCCCAGCATTTT. As protein: CASKAGAFNNQPQHF.

This clone was counted once. The chain employs TRBV9 and TRBJ2-1; 11 bases agree with TRBD2. The V and J ends lost 0 bases and 3 bases, in that order; junction bases with no gene match: 2. CDR3 length: 16 amino acids. The germline V gene encodes CDR1 SGDLS and CDR2 YYNGEE. Here the CDR3 reads CASSVVGTSGYNEQFF. CDR3 in DNA: TGTGCCAGCAGCGTAGTAGGGACTAGCGGCTACAATGAGCAGTTCTTC.